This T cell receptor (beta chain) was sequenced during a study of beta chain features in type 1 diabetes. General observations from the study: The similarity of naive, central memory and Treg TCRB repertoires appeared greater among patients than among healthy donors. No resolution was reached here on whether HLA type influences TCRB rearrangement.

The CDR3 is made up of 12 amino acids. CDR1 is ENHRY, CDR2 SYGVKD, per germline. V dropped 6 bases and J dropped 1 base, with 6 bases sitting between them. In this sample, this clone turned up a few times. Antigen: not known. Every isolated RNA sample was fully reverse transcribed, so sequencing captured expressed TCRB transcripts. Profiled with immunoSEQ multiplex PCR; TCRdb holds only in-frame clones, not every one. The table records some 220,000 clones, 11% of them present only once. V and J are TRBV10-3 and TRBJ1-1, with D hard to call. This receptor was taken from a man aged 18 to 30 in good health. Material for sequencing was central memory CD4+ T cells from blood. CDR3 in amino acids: CAIRPANTEAFF. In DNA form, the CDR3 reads TGTGCCATCAGGCCAGCGAACACTGAAGCTTTCTTT.